This T cell receptor beta chain was captured by sequencing in a study of blood T cell repertoires in COVID-19. The method was immunoSEQ multiplex PCR; TCRdb's version includes in-frame clones alone and lacks a portion of them. Of around 230,000 clones in the sample, about nine tenths were seen once. The germline V gene encodes CDR1 MNHEY and CDR2 SVGAGI. The V end lost 11 bases, the J end lost 2 bases, and 10 bases lay between the germline ends. The CDR3 has 12 residues. The sequenced sample was peripheral blood. The receptor was isolated from a man in his forties or fifties with COVID-19, enrolled during active disease. The chain carries TRBV6-5 and TRBJ1-5; D unresolved. The CDR3 DNA follows: TGTGCCGGCCGCGGGGGCAATCAGCCCCAGCATTTT. Amino acids: CAGRGGNQPQHF.